Below, 14 T cell receptor beta chains from the same sample are listed, as sequenced in a study of immune cell composition in non-small cell lung cancer. Repertoires were generated with immunoSEQ multiplex PCR, while TCRdb's copy carries only in-frame clones and drops some. This sample has 6,200 or so clones, with approximately 80% found just once. Normal lung sampling was at least 3 cm from the tumour, as distant as possible. The sample consisted of non-adjacent lung tissue. The origin of the receptors is a human donor with non-small cell lung cancer.

The chain employs TRBV5-1 and TRBJ2-7, with 11 bases lining up with TRBD2. This CDR3 has 18 residues. V shed 2 bases and J 2 bases; nucleotides not matched to a gene: 12. CDR1 is SGHRS, CDR2 YFSETQ, per germline. The CDR3, as DNA: TGCGCCAGCAGCTTTGATAGCGGGGGGGCGTCGACACCCTACGAGCAGTACTTC. As protein: CASSFDSGGASTPYEQYF.

Only one count was recorded for this clone. The chain employs TRBV4-3 and TRBJ2-3; TRBD2 agrees at 7 bases. V trimming: 2 bases; J trimming: 2 bases; junction bases outside the gene matches: 4. Looked up from germline, CDR1 is LGHNA and CDR2 is YSLEER. The CDR3 sequence is 15 residues long. The CDR3 region is CASSQWGGITDTQYF. CDR3 sequence (DNA): TGCGCCAGCAGCCAATGGGGGGGAATCACAGATACGCAGTATTTT.

The rearrangement links TRBV7-2 to TRBJ2-3; 10 nucleotides match TRBD2. CDR1 and CDR2 (germline): SGHTA, FQGNSA. The V and J ends lost 1 base and 0 bases, in that order; junction bases with no gene match: 7. This CDR3 is built from 18 residues. The CDR3 protein is CASSLEASGGPSTDTQYF. In DNA form, the CDR3 reads TGTGCCAGCAGCTTAGAGGCTAGCGGGGGCCCTAGCACAGATACGCAGTATTTT.

J is TRBJ2-7 and V is TRBV5-8, with D perhaps TRBD2 (5 bases). V lost 2 bases to trimming and J lost 2 bases, with 14 bases between them. CDR3 size: 15 residues. CDR1 and CDR2 (germline): SGHTS, YDEGEE. CDR3 sequence: CASSFKDGVTYEQYF. The CDR3 coding sequence is TGTGCCAGCAGCTTCAAGGACGGGGTAACCTACGAGCAGTACTTC.

The chain employs TRBV2 and TRBJ2-1, with 7 bases fitting TRBD2. With V trimmed by 3 bases and J by 14 bases, 16 bases remained unmatched. The CDR3 runs 15 residues. CDR1 SNHLY and CDR2 FYNNEI come from the germline V gene. CDR3 sequence: CASSEGGSGAPHKFF. In DNA, the CDR3 is TGTGCCAGCAGTGAGGGTGGGAGCGGGGCGCCTCATAAGTTCTTC.

The chain couples TRBV19 to TRBJ2-1, with 8 positions matching TRBD1. The germline V gene has CDR1 LNHDA and CDR2 SQIVND (reference sequence). Trimming took 1 base from V and 9 from J; bases not matched to a gene: 8. The CDR3 totals 15 residues. For the CDR3, the DNA is TGTGCCAGTAGTATAGGGACAGGGCTTTTGGGTGAGCAGTTCTTC. It is translated as CASSIGTGLLGEQFF.

The V and J genes are TRBV4-3 and TRBJ2-1; 8 nucleotides line up with TRBD1. The CDR3 spans 14 residues. With 4 bases clipped from V and 8 bases from J, the junction kept 7 bases outside the gene matches. Germline loops: CDR1 LGHNA, CDR2 YSLEER. CDR3 nucleotide sequence: TGCGCCAGCAGCCGCAGGGGGCGCGGACATGAGCAGTTCTTC. Residues: CASSRRGRGHEQFF.

V is TRBV9 and J is TRBJ1-2; perhaps TRBD1 as D (5 bases). Trimming left V 0 bases short and J 5 bases short, with 14 bases between. Per the germline V gene, CDR1 is SGDLS and CDR2 is YYNGEE. The CDR3 totals 15 residues. The CDR3 here is CASSVEPTGPYGYTF. The DNA for the CDR3 is TGTGCCAGCAGCGTAGAACCCACAGGACCTTATGGCTACACCTTC.

V is TRBV6-6 and J is TRBJ1-1; possible D gene TRBD1, 5 bases. The germline V gene has CDR1 MNHNY and CDR2 SVGAGI (reference sequence). The CDR3 loop spans 15 amino acids. Deletions cut 7 bases from V and 0 bases from J, with 15 bases between. The chain's CDR3 is CASTPEGLVNTEAFF. As DNA, the CDR3 is TGTGCCAGCACCCCGGAGGGGCTAGTGAACACTGAAGCTTTCTTT.

The J gene is TRBJ2-7, the V gene TRBV4-3; D is perhaps TRBD1 (5 bases). The CDR3 spans 17 residues. Germline V gives CDR1 LGHNA, CDR2 YSLEER. The V end lost 4 bases, the J end lost 0 bases, and 19 bases lay between the germline ends. The CDR3 sequence: CASSPSKWGHLSYEQYF. CDR3 in DNA: TGCGCCAGCAGCCCCTCAAAGTGGGGCCACCTCTCCTACGAGCAGTACTTC.

This chain connects TRBV6-5 to TRBJ2-5; D is possibly TRBD1 (5 bases). CDR3 length equals 15 residues. CDR1 and CDR2 (germline): MNHEY, SVGAGI. V was pared by 6 bases and J by 3 bases, with 17 bases between. The CDR3 DNA reads TGTGCCAGCAGACCATTTTGGGCAGGGAAAGAGACCCAGTACTTC. Its translation is CASRPFWAGKETQYF.

The chain is built from TRBV19 and TRBJ1-5; 7 bases are shared with TRBD1. Germline CDR1 reads LNHDA; CDR2 reads SQIVND (reference sequence). With V trimmed by 7 bases and J by 1 base, 7 bases remained unmatched. The CDR3 is made up of 15 amino acids. Written as DNA, the CDR3 is TGTGCCAGTATCCTGGACAGGTGGAGCAATCAGCCCCAGCATTTT. As protein: CASILDRWSNQPQHF.

The J gene is TRBJ1-5, the V gene TRBV6-1; D is ambiguous. V gave up 4 bases and J gave up 4 bases, with 8 bases separating them. The CDR3 has 13 amino acids. From germline, CDR1 is MNHNS and CDR2 SASEGT. CDR3 region: CASSAEENQPQHF. The DNA of the CDR3 is TGTGCCAGCAGTGCTGAGGAGAATCAGCCCCAGCATTTT.

This clone was found a few times. The rearrangement links TRBV5-1 to TRBJ2-3; D remains unclear. Germline V gives CDR1 SGHRS, CDR2 YFSETQ. The ends were cut back, 4 bases at V and 5 bases at J, with 14 bases in the middle. The CDR3 totals 14 residues. CDR3 in DNA: TGCGCCAGCAGCAGTACCTCTATCCGAGATACGCAGTATTTT. Encoded protein: CASSSTSIRDTQYF.